The 28 T cell receptor beta chains given below trace back to one sample, sequenced in a study of T cell changes during pregnancy in multiple sclerosis (dated by TCRdb to the late 2010s). Libraries came from the immunoSEQ multiplex PCR assay. TCRdb limited this immuneACCESS table to in-frame rearrangements with V and J called. A share of clones is missing; checked studies link under half to unresolved V genes, and the rest is unexplained. In all, the sample holds 75,000 to 95,000 clones, and more than 70% of those were seen once. Of the sample, roughly 1% falls within the top ten clones. Material: peripheral blood, obtained in the first trimester of pregnancy. Receptor source: a female donor in good health, enrolled as a control in a pregnancy study.

The chain links TRBV23-1 to TRBJ1-2; TRBD1 aligns across 7 bases. TRBV23-1 is placed among ORFs of uncertain function. The ends lost 0 bases at V and 8 bases at J; junction bases unmatched: 12. This CDR3 is built from 16 residues. Written as DNA, the CDR3 is TGCGCCAGCAGTCAATCCCCACTATTAGGGACAGCGGGCTACACCTTC. This sequence encodes CASSQSPLLGTAGYTF.

This chain links TRBV10-2 with TRBJ2-5; TRBD1 matches 7 bases. There are 16 residues in the CDR3. Germline V lookup: CDR1 WSHSY, CDR2 SAAADI. Trimming removed 8 bases from V and 0 bases from J; junction bases left unmatched: 12. CDR3 sequence: CASPLRTGPYQETQYF. The CDR3 coding sequence is TGCGCCAGCCCCCTGAGGACAGGACCCTACCAAGAGACCCAGTACTTC.

The V call is TRBV5-1, the J call TRBJ1-5; the match to TRBD1 covers 8 bases. Germline CDR1 is SGHRS and CDR2 is YFSETQ. CDR3 length: 18 residues. V lost 0 bases and J lost 0; bases outside the gene matches: 8. The CDR3 sequence is CASSLADREAHSNQPQHF. CDR3 DNA sequence: TGCGCCAGCAGCTTGGCGGACAGGGAGGCCCATAGCAATCAGCCCCAGCATTTT.

The chain links TRBV9 to TRBJ1-5, with TRBD1 as a possible D gene (5 bases). The V gene lost 0 bases and the J gene lost 3 bases, with 13 bases spanning the gap. CDR1 is SGDLS and CDR2 is YYNGEE in the germline V gene. The CDR3 extends over 16 amino acids. In DNA, the CDR3 is TGTGCCAGCAGCGTAGGGGTGGGGGGTGCCAATCAGCCCCAGCATTTT. Translation gives CASSVGVGGANQPQHF.

This rearrangement joins TRBV15 to TRBJ2-7, with 7 bases lining up with TRBD2. Germline V gene lookup returns CDR1 LNHNV and CDR2 YYDKDF (reference sequence). The CDR3 is 15 amino acids. After removal of 0 bases from V and 6 bases from J, the junction contained 8 bases not matched to a gene. This CDR3 reads CATSRDFRLAPEQYF. CDR3 DNA sequence: TGTGCCACCAGCAGAGATTTCAGACTAGCTCCCGAGCAGTACTTC.

The count of this clone is one. The rearrangement uses TRBV27 and TRBJ1-6; possibly TRBD1 for D (5 bases). The germline CDR1 and CDR2 sequences are MNHEY and SMNVEV (reference sequence). Trimming shortened V by 7 bases and J by 7 bases, and 17 bases separated the two germline ends. This CDR3 contains 15 residues. The CDR3 region has the DNA TGTGCCAGCAAGACAGACCACGGGTGGAATTCACCCCTCCACTTT. Its protein is CASKTDHGWNSPLHF.

This chain joins TRBV9 and TRBJ1-4, with TRBD1 matching 9 bases. The V and J ends lost 3 bases and 7 bases, in that order; junction bases with no gene match: 7. The germline V gene encodes CDR1 SGDLS and CDR2 YYNGEE. The CDR3 has 15 residues. The CDR3 region is CASSGMGQGVEKLFF. In DNA form, the CDR3 reads TGTGCCAGCAGCGGAATGGGACAGGGAGTTGAAAAACTGTTTTTT.

The chain is built from TRBV6-5 and TRBJ1-2; D perhaps matches TRBD1 (6 bases). Trimming took 0 bases from V and 7 from J, leaving 9 bases between them. From germline, CDR1 is MNHEY and CDR2 SVGAGI. CDR3 size: 13 residues. Written as DNA, the CDR3 is TGTGCCAGCAGTTACTCGAGGGGGGGTGGCTACACCTTC. Protein product: CASSYSRGGGYTF.

This chain links TRBV7-2 with TRBJ2-5; 10 nucleotides agree with TRBD2. The V gene end was trimmed by 4 bases and the J gene end by 5 bases; junction bases not matched to a gene: 7. The CDR3 loop spans 15 amino acids. Per germline, CDR1 SGHTA and CDR2 FQGNSA. This CDR3 reads CASSSRTSGAETQYF. As DNA, the CDR3 is TGTGCCAGCAGCTCAAGGACTAGCGGCGCTGAGACCCAGTACTTC.

The V call is TRBV9, the J call TRBJ2-3; D is uncertain. V was cut by 2 bases and J by 2 bases, with 6 bases left in between. The CDR3 contains 13 residues. CDR1 and CDR2 (germline): SGDLS, YYNGEE. The CDR3 here is CASSVANTDTQYF. The CDR3 DNA follows: TGTGCCAGCAGCGTGGCCAACACAGATACGCAGTATTTT.

The chain combines TRBV19 with TRBJ2-1, with TRBD2 identical over 11 bases. Trimming removed 1 base from V and 6 bases from J; junction bases left unmatched: 2. The CDR3 has 15 amino acids. Germline V gene lookup returns CDR1 LNHDA and CDR2 SQIVND (reference sequence). The chain's CDR3 is CASSIGTSGSNEQFF. CDR3 DNA: TGTGCCAGTAGTATAGGAACTAGCGGGAGCAATGAGCAGTTCTTC.

The gene calls are TRBV18 and TRBJ2-7; the D is unclear. The CDR3 is made up of 16 amino acids. V was clipped by 3 bases and J by 3 bases, with 18 bases between them. The V gene's germline CDR1 is KGHSH and CDR2 LQKENI. CDR3: CASSPVWARQFYEQYF. CDR3 in DNA: TGTGCCAGCTCACCGGTGTGGGCCCGGCAATTCTACGAGCAGTACTTC.

V is TRBV7-9 and J is TRBJ2-1; 11 bases match TRBD2. The ends lost 1 base at V and 5 bases at J; junction bases unmatched: 4. The CDR3 covers 16 residues. Germline V gene data show CDR1 as SEHNR and CDR2 as FQNEAQ (reference sequence). The CDR3 sequence is CASSLVLAGGDNEQFF. CDR3 coding DNA: TGTGCCAGCAGCTTAGTCTTAGCGGGAGGGGACAATGAGCAGTTCTTC.

This sequence joins TRBV4-2 and TRBJ2-7; 7 nucleotides align to TRBD2. The V gene's germline CDR1 is LGHNA and CDR2 YNFKEQ. The CDR3 extends over 17 amino acids. The ends lost 1 base at V and 6 bases at J; junction bases unmatched: 15. CDR3 DNA: TGTGCCAGCAGCCAAGGAGTAGGAGCGGGGAACTTTCGCGAGCAGTACTTC. Protein sequence: CASSQGVGAGNFREQYF.

This clone was seen a handful of times. The rearrangement uses TRBV27 and TRBJ1-4; no reliable D call. The germline CDR1 and CDR2 sequences are MNHEY and SMNVEV (reference sequence). The CDR3 loop spans 16 amino acids. V lost 6 bases, J lost 5 bases, and 19 bases lay in between. CDR3 DNA sequence: TGTGCCAGCAGATCCCTAGCGGAGGCCTGGAATGAAAAACTGTTTTTT. The encoded protein is CASRSLAEAWNEKLFF.

The chain uses TRBV5-4 and TRBJ2-1; D is possibly TRBD2 (6 bases). V lost 0 bases, J lost 2 bases, and 12 bases lay in between. The CDR3 has 16 residues. Germline assignment: CDR1 SGHNT and CDR2 YYREEE (reference sequence). For the CDR3, the DNA is TGTGCCAGCAGCTTGGGGGGTGGGAGGCCCTACAATGAGCAGTTCTTC. Translated, it gives CASSLGGGRPYNEQFF. Together with reference TRBV5-4 and TRBJ2-1, the CDR3 gives the full variable domain: ETGVTQSPTHLIKTRGQQVTLRCSSQSGHNTVSWYQQALGQGPQFIFQYYREEENGRGNFPPRFSGLQFPNYSSELNVNALELDDSALYLCASSLGGGRPYNEQFFGPGTRLTVL.

The chain links TRBV5-1 to TRBJ2-1; D uncertain. Germline V gene lookup returns CDR1 SGHRS and CDR2 YFSETQ. The CDR3 totals 16 residues. V lost 0 bases to trimming and J lost 0 bases, with 10 bases between them. CDR3: CASSLDRQSSYNEQFF. CDR3 DNA: TGCGCCAGCAGCTTGGATAGACAAAGCTCCTACAATGAGCAGTTCTTC.

CDR3 region: CASRMDRNINYGYTF. The CDR3 DNA reads TGTGCCAGCAGGATGGACAGGAATATTAACTATGGCTACACCTTC. The chain employs TRBV27 and TRBJ1-2; 7 bases are shared with TRBD1. The junction had 8 bases not matched to a gene; V was cut back by 6 bases and J by 1 base. This CDR3 contains 15 residues. Germline V gene sequence: CDR1 MNHEY, CDR2 SMNVEV (reference sequence).

V gene TRBV25-1 combines with J gene TRBJ2-2; D possibly corresponds to TRBD2 (7 bases). Trimming stripped 1 base from V and 4 bases from J, with 10 bases between. Germline-derived CDR1 and CDR2 are MGHDK and SYGVNS. The CDR3 sequence is 15 residues long. This CDR3 is CASSESGGGTGELFF. The CDR3 DNA follows: TGTGCCAGCAGTGAATCGGGGGGCGGCACCGGGGAGCTGTTTTTT.

As DNA, the CDR3 is TGTGCCAGCAGCCGCGACATTAGCTCCTACGAGCAGTACTTC. Encoded protein: CASSRDISSYEQYF. The chain recombines TRBV9 with TRBJ2-7; D uncertain. Germline V gene data show CDR1 as SGDLS and CDR2 as YYNGEE. V gave up 4 bases and J gave up 0 bases, with 11 bases separating them. The CDR3 sequence is 14 residues long.

The chain carries TRBV2 and TRBJ1-1, with 8 nucleotides matching TRBD1. Germline lookup yields CDR1 SNHLY and CDR2 FYNNEI. CDR3 length: 15 residues. V gave up 4 bases and J gave up 4 bases; unmatched junction bases: 8. The CDR3 region is CASSVPTGGVTEAFF. The CDR3 DNA reads as TGTGCCAGCAGTGTCCCAACAGGGGGGGTCACTGAAGCTTTCTTT.

The J gene is TRBJ1-2, the V gene TRBV5-8; 8 nucleotides match TRBD1. J was trimmed by 4 bases and V by 4 bases; bases with no gene match: 9. CDR3 size: 15 residues. The germline gives CDR1 SGHTS, CDR2 YDEGEE. In nucleotides, the CDR3 is TGTGCCAGCAGCGTTGGACAGGGAGGACTCTATGGCTACACCTTC. It yields the protein CASSVGQGGLYGYTF. The full variable domain, in which reference TRBV5-8 and TRBJ1-2 provide the parts outside the CDR3, is EAGVTQSPTHLIKTRGQQATLRCSPISGHTSVYWYQQALGLGLQFLLWYDEGEERNRGNFPPRFSGRQFPNYSSELNVNALELEDSALYLCASSVGQGGLYGYTFGSGTRLTVV.

The sample holds a few counts of this clone. This chain uses TRBV19 with TRBJ1-4; D is unresolved. Trimming took 10 bases from V and 6 from J, leaving 15 bases between them. Germline V gene sequence: CDR1 LNHDA, CDR2 SQIVND (reference sequence). There are 13 residues in the CDR3. CDR3 protein: CATVAGRDEKLFF. The DNA of the CDR3 is TGTGCCACCGTGGCGGGTCGGGATGAAAAACTGTTTTTT. Full variable domain (remainder filled in from reference TRBV19 and TRBJ1-4): DGGITQSPKYLFRKEGQNVTLSCEQNLNHDAMYWYRQDPGQGLRLIYYSQIVNDFQKGDIAEGYSVSREKKESFPLTVTSAQKNPTAFYLCATVAGRDEKLFFGSGTQLSVL.

The rearrangement joins TRBV25-1 to TRBJ1-2; D perhaps matches TRBD1 (5 bases). V was clipped by 4 bases and J by 7 bases, with 13 bases between them. This CDR3 is built from 13 residues. The V gene's germline CDR1 is MGHDK and CDR2 SYGVNS. CDR3 residues: CASSVGEVGGYTF. In nucleotides, the CDR3 is TGTGCCAGCAGTGTGGGGGAGGTGGGTGGCTACACCTTC.

Ten or more counts support this clone. V usage is TRBV15 and J usage is TRBJ1-6; no reliable D call. Germline CDR1 and CDR2: LNHNV and YYDKDF (reference sequence). The CDR3 is 14 amino acids. V was cut by 7 bases and J by 6 bases, with 13 bases left in between. CDR3 bases: TGTGCCACCACAAGCGCTCAAGTTAATTCACCCCTCCACTTT. Amino acid sequence: CATTSAQVNSPLHF.

The chain has TRBV29-1 and TRBJ2-3, with 15 bases matching TRBD2. This CDR3 has 16 amino acids. Per germline, CDR1 SQVTM and CDR2 ANQGSEA. After removal of 6 bases from V and 4 bases from J, the junction contained 8 bases not matched to a gene. The CDR3 DNA is TGCAGCGTAGGACTAGCGGGAGGGAGGCGGCCAGATACGCAGTATTTT. Its protein product is CSVGLAGGRRPDTQYF.

The chain recombines TRBV5-8 with TRBJ2-2; TRBD1 is a possible D gene (5 bases). There are 14 residues in the CDR3. Germline-derived CDR1 and CDR2 are SGHTS and YDEGEE. Trimming took 4 bases from V and 6 from J, leaving 13 bases between them. The CDR3 DNA sequence: TGTGCCAGCAGCGGACAAGGGGTGGCCGGGGAGCTGTTTTTT. Translation: CASSGQGVAGELFF.

The rearrangement uses TRBV7-9 and TRBJ2-1, with D possibly TRBD2 on 6 matching bases. Germline lookup yields CDR1 SEHNR and CDR2 FQNEAQ (reference sequence). The CDR3 totals 16 residues. Deletions cut 1 base from V and 7 bases from J, with 17 bases between. Written as DNA, the CDR3 is TGTGCCAGCAGCTTAGGAGGCGGGGCCGAGAGAAATGAGCAGTTCTTC. Its translation is CASSLGGGAERNEQFF.